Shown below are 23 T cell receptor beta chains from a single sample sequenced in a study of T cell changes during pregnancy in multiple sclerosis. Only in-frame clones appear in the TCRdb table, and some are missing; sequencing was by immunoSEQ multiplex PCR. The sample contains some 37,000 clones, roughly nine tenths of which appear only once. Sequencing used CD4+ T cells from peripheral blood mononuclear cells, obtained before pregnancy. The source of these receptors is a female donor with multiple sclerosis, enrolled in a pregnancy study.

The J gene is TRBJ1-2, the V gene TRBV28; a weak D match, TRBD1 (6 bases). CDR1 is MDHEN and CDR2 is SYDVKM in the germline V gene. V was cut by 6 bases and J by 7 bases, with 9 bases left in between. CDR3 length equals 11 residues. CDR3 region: CASRYRVGYTF. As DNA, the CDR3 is TGTGCCAGCAGGTACAGGGTTGGCTACACCTTC.

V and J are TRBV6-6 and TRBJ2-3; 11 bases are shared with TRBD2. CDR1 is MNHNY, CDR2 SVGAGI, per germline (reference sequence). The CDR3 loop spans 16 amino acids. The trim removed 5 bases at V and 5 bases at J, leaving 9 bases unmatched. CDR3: CASSNQLAGVLDTQYF. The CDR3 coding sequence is TGTGCCAGCAGTAACCAACTAGCGGGAGTTTTAGATACGCAGTATTTT.

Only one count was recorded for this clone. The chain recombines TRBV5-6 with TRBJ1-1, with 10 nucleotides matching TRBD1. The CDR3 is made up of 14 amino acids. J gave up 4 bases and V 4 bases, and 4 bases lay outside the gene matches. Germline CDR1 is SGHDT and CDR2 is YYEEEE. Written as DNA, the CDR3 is TGTGCCAGCAGCAGGGGACAGGGGATCACTGAAGCTTTCTTT. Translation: CASSRGQGITEAFF.

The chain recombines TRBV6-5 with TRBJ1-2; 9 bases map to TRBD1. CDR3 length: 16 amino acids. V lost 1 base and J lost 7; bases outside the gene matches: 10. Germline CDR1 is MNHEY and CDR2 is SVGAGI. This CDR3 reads CASSYLNPQGASGYTF. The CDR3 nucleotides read TGTGCCAGCAGTTACTTAAATCCACAGGGGGCGAGTGGCTACACCTTC.

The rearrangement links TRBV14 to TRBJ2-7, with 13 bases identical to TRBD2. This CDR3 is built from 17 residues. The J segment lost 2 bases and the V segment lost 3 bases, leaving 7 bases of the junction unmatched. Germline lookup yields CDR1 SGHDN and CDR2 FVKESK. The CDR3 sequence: CASSHRRTSGRAYEQYF. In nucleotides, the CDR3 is TGTGCCAGCAGCCATCGTAGGACTAGCGGGAGAGCCTACGAGCAGTACTTC.

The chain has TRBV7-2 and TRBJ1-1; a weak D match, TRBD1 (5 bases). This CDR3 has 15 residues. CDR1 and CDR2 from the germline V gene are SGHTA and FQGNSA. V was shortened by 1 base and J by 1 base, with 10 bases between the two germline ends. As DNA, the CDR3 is TGTGCCAGCAGCTTAGTTCTGGGGGGGAACACTGAAGCTTTCTTT. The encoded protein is CASSLVLGGNTEAFF.

The CDR3 loop is CAWGTLNTEAFF. In nucleotides, the CDR3 is TGTGCCTGGGGGACACTGAACACTGAAGCTTTCTTT. The chain employs TRBV30 and TRBJ1-1; the D gene is possibly TRBD1 (6 bases). The germline V gene encodes CDR1 GTSNPN and CDR2 SVGIG (reference sequence). This CDR3 is 12 amino acids long. Trimming removed 5 bases from V and 0 bases from J, with 7 bases in between. Filled out from reference TRBV30 and TRBJ1-1, the complete variable domain reads SQTIHQWPATLVQPVGSPLSLECTVEGTSNPNLYWYRQAAGRGLQLLFYSVGIGQISSEVPQNLSASRPQDRQFILSSKKLLLSDSGFYLCAWGTLNTEAFFGQGTRLTVV.

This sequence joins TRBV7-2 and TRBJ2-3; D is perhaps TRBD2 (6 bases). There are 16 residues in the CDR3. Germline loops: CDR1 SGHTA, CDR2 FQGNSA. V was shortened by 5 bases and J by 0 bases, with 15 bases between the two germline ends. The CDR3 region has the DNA TGTGCCAGCAGCGTCCGTAGCGGTTCTAGCACAGATACGCAGTATTTT. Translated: CASSVRSGSSTDTQYF.

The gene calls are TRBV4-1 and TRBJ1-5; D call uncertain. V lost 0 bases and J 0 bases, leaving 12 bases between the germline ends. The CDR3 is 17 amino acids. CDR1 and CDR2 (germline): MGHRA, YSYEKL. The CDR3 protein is CASSQDYPGTSNQPQHF. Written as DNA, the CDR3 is TGCGCCAGCAGCCAAGATTACCCAGGAACTAGCAATCAGCCCCAGCATTTT.

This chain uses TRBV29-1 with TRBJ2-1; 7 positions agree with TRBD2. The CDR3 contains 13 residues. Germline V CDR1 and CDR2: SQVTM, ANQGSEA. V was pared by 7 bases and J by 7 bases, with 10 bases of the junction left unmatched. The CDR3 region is CSALRSGKNEQFF. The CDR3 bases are TGCAGCGCCTTGAGGAGCGGGAAGAATGAGCAGTTCTTC.

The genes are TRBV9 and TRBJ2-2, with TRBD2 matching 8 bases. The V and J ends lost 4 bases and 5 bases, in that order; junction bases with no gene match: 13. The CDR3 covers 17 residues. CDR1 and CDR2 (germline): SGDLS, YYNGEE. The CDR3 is CASSPEVLAGVTGELFF. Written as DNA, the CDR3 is TGTGCCAGCAGCCCTGAGGTGCTAGCGGGCGTGACCGGGGAGCTGTTTTTT.

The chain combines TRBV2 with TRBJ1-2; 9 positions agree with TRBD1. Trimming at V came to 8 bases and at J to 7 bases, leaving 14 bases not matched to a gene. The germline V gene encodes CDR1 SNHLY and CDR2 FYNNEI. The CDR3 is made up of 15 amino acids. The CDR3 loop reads CASEEGGQGGPGYTF. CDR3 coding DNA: TGTGCCAGCGAAGAAGGGGGACAGGGCGGACCTGGCTACACCTTC.

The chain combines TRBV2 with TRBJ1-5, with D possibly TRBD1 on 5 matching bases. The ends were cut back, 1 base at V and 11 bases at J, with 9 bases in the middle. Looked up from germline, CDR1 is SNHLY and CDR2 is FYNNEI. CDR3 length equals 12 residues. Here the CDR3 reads CASSEGGGSQHF. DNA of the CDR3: TGTGCCAGCAGTGAAGGTGGGGGGTCCCAGCATTTT. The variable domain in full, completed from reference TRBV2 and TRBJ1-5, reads EPEVTQTPSHQVTQMGQEVILRCVPISNHLYFYWYRQILGQKVEFLVSFYNNEISEKSEIFDDQFSVERPDGSNFTLKIRSTKLEDSAMYFCASSEGGGSQHFGDGTRLSIL.

CDR3 sequence reads: CASSLSRRHDRGYGYTF. The CDR3, as DNA: TGTGCCAGCAGTTTATCGCGTCGCCACGACAGGGGATATGGCTACACCTTC. V is TRBV27 and J is TRBJ1-2, with TRBD1 matching 8 bases. V trimming: 0 bases; J trimming: 5 bases; junction bases outside the gene matches: 11. Germline V gene lookup returns CDR1 MNHEY and CDR2 SMNVEV (reference sequence). This CDR3 contains 17 residues.

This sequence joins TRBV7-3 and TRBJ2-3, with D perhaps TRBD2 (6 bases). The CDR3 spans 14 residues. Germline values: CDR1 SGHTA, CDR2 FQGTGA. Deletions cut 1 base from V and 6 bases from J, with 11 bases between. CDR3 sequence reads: CASSLKGSGDTQYF. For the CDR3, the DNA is TGTGCCAGCAGCTTAAAAGGTAGCGGTGATACGCAGTATTTT. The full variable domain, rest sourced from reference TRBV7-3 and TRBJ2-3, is GAGVSQTPSNKVTEKGKYVELRCDPISGHTALYWYRQSLGQGPEFLIYFQGTGAADDSGLPNDRFFAVRPEGSVSTLKIQRTERGDSAVYLCASSLKGSGDTQYFGPGTRLTVL.

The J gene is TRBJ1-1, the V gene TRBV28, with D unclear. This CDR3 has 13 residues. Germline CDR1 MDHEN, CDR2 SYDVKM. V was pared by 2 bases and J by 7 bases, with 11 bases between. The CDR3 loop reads CASSLPEALEAFF. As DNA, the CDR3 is TGTGCCAGCAGTTTACCGGAGGCGCTTGAAGCTTTCTTT.

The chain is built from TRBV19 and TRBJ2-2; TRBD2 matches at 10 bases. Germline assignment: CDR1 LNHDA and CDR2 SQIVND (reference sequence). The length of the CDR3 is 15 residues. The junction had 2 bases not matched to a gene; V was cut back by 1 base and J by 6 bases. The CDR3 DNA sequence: TGTGCCAGTAGTATAGGCGGGACTAGCGCCGGGGAGCTGTTTTTT. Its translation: CASSIGGTSAGELFF.

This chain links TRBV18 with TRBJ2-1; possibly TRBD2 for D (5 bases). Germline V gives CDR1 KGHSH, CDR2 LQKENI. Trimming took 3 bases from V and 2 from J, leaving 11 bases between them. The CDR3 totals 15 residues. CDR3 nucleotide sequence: TGTGCCAGCTCACCCTCCTTGAGGGCCTACAATGAGCAGTTCTTC. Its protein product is CASSPSLRAYNEQFF.

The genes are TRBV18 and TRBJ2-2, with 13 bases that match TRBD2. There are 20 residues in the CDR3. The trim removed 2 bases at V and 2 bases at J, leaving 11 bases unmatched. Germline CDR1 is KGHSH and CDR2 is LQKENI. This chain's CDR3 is CASSPYRRLAGGSNTGELFF. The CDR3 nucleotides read TGTGCCAGCTCACCATATCGGAGACTAGCGGGAGGCTCTAACACCGGGGAGCTGTTTTTT.

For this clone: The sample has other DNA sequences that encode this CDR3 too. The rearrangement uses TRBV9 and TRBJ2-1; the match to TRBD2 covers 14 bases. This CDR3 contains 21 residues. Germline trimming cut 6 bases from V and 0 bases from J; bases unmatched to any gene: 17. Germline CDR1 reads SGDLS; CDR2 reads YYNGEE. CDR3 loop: CASNPHGGTSGSRGSYNEQFF. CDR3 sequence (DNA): TGTGCCAGCAATCCACACGGAGGGACTAGCGGGAGTCGTGGCTCCTACAATGAGCAGTTCTTC.

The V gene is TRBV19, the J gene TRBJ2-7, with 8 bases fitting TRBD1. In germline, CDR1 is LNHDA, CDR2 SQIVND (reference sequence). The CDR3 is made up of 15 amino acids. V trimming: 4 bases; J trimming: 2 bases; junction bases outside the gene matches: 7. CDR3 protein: CASSSGQGLTYEQYF. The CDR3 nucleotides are TGTGCCAGTAGTAGCGGACAGGGCTTAACCTACGAGCAGTACTTC.

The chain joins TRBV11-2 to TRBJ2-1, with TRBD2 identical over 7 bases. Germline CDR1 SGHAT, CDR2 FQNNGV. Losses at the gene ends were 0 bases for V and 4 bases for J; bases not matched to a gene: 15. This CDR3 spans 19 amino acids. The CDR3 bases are TGTGCCAGCAGCTTAGATGGCGGACTAGGTTCGAGGGGATACAATGAGCAGTTCTTC. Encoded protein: CASSLDGGLGSRGYNEQFF.

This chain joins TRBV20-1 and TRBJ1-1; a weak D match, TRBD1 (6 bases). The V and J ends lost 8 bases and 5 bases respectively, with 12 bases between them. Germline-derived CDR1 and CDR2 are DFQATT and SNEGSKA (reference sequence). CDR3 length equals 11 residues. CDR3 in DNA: TGCAGTTGGCAGGGGCGGACTGAAGCTTTCTTT. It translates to CSWQGRTEAFF.